This is a list of T cell receptor beta chains from one sample in a study of persistence of HIV-infected CD4 T cells. Their specific antigens are unknown. Repertoires were generated with immunoSEQ multiplex PCR, while TCRdb's copy carries only in-frame clones and drops some. The sample holds 35,000 to 50,000 clones, roughly 90% seen once. The sequencing here drew on CD4+ T cells sorted from PBMCs after approximately 19-hour stimulation, taken from a patient who received antiretroviral therapy. These receptors were taken from an adult man with HIV who was CMV-seropositive. The CDR3 runs from the conserved cysteine through the conserved F or W. Fields, in order: V gene, J gene, D gene, CDR3 protein. A D gene is named only where the DNA matches it firmly.

V: TRBV19; J: TRBJ1-2; D: NA; CDR3: CASSRGLSNYGYTF
V: TRBV4-1; J: TRBJ2-6; D: NA; CDR3: CASSSNSGANVLTF
V: TRBV24-1; J: TRBJ2-2; D: NA; CDR3: CATSDNGPGRELFF
V: TRBV29-1; J: TRBJ1-2; D: NA; CDR3: CSVGGVNYGYTF
V: TRBV12-3/TRBV12-4; J: TRBJ2-7; D: NA; CDR3: CASTLGRQEQYF
V: TRBV4-1; J: TRBJ1-2; D: TRBD1; CDR3: CASSPLPGQLEGYTF
V: TRBV3-1/TRBV3-2; J: TRBJ1-2; D: NA; CDR3: CASSQAGGANYGYTF
V: TRBV7-8; J: TRBJ1-2; D: NA; CDR3: CASSPRAGGGRGYTF
V: TRBV6-5; J: TRBJ1-5; D: TRBD1; CDR3: CASTGQGSQPQHF
V: TRBV5-4; J: TRBJ1-6; D: TRBD1; CDR3: CASSSTGGRADNSPLHF
V: TRBV5-1; J: TRBJ2-5; D: NA; CDR3: CASSSGQTQETQYF
V: TRBV28; J: TRBJ2-4; D: NA; CDR3: CASSSPLPALAKNIQYF
V: TRBV21-1; J: TRBJ2-7; D: NA; CDR3: CASSTRRTGAVEEQYF
V: TRBV4-2; J: TRBJ1-3; D: NA; CDR3: CASSREGVGNTIYF
V: TRBV5-4; J: TRBJ1-4; D: TRBD1; CDR3: CASSSGTGEKLFF
V: TRBV6-5; J: TRBJ2-1; D: NA; CDR3: CASSYAGGSSYNEQFF
V: TRBV18; J: TRBJ2-1; D: TRBD2; CDR3: CASSPLAGDYNEQFF
V: TRBV19; J: TRBJ2-2; D: NA; CDR3: CASSIPDRNTGELFF
V: TRBV18; J: TRBJ2-2; D: TRBD1; CDR3: CASSPPTGQGASGWLFF
V: TRBV28; J: TRBJ1-2; D: TRBD1; CDR3: CASSLPRGITRGYTF
V: TRBV6-5; J: TRBJ1-6; D: TRBD1; CDR3: CASIPGGPNSPLHF
V: TRBV5-1; J: TRBJ1-1; D: NA; CDR3: CASSSLNRNTEAFF
V: TRBV27; J: TRBJ1-1; D: TRBD1; CDR3: CASSTSTGSNTEAFF
V: TRBV6-5; J: TRBJ2-6; D: NA; CDR3: CASSYSSISGANVLTF
V: TRBV27; J: TRBJ1-6; D: TRBD1; CDR3: CASSFLTGQGLDNSPLHF
V: TRBV19; J: TRBJ1-1; D: NA; CDR3: CASSWGGTEAFF
V: TRBV28; J: TRBJ1-1; D: NA; CDR3: CASSLGGGGRYTEAFF
V: TRBV27; J: TRBJ2-7; D: TRBD1; CDR3: CASSWDRKAYEQYF
V: TRBV7-8; J: TRBJ2-7; D: TRBD1; CDR3: CASSSQTGGAVAANF
V: TRBV6-5; J: TRBJ2-2; D: NA; CDR3: CASSYSHPGPTGELFF
V: TRBV11-3; J: TRBJ2-2; D: NA; CDR3: CASSSRGGELFF
V: TRBV19; J: TRBJ2-3; D: NA; CDR3: CASSMDAPQLSTDTQYF
V: TRBV27; J: TRBJ2-2; D: TRBD1; CDR3: CASSPGQHTGELFF
V: TRBV19; J: TRBJ2-2; D: NA; CDR3: CASSIGSANTGELFF
V: TRBV18; J: TRBJ1-4; D: TRBD1; CDR3: CASSRDRGSTNEKLFF
V: TRBV12-5; J: TRBJ2-7; D: NA; CDR3: CASGLVPGGQSPYEQYF
V: TRBV19; J: TRBJ2-7; D: NA; CDR3: CASSIRREPFEQYF
V: TRBV18; J: TRBJ2-2; D: TRBD1; CDR3: CASSPSLAGGDAGELFF
V: TRBV5-1; J: TRBJ1-4; D: TRBD1; CDR3: CASSSRGGSPNEKLFF
V: TRBV18; J: TRBJ1-1; D: TRBD1; CDR3: CASSPPGQAPNTEAFF
V: TRBV5-1; J: TRBJ1-4; D: NA; CDR3: CASSLGGDEKLFF
V: TRBV10-1; J: TRBJ1-1; D: TRBD1; CDR3: CASSRYRDSEAFF
V: TRBV3-1/TRBV3-2; J: TRBJ1-6; D: NA; CDR3: CASNTRGSPLHF
V: TRBV20-1; J: TRBJ2-7; D: TRBD1; CDR3: CSASAPGQFLTYEQYF
V: TRBV6-5; J: TRBJ2-3; D: NA; CDR3: CASEQPSFTDTQYF
V: TRBV9; J: TRBJ2-7; D: TRBD2; CDR3: CASSVASGAGEQYF
V: TRBV5-1; J: TRBJ1-2; D: NA; CDR3: CASSLPGGYGYTF
V: TRBV2; J: TRBJ2-7; D: TRBD2; CDR3: CASSWTSGGAGQYF
V: TRBV18; J: TRBJ2-7; D: NA; CDR3: CASSQASDEQYF
V: TRBV7-2; J: TRBJ1-3; D: NA; CDR3: CASSEQAMVAGNTIYF